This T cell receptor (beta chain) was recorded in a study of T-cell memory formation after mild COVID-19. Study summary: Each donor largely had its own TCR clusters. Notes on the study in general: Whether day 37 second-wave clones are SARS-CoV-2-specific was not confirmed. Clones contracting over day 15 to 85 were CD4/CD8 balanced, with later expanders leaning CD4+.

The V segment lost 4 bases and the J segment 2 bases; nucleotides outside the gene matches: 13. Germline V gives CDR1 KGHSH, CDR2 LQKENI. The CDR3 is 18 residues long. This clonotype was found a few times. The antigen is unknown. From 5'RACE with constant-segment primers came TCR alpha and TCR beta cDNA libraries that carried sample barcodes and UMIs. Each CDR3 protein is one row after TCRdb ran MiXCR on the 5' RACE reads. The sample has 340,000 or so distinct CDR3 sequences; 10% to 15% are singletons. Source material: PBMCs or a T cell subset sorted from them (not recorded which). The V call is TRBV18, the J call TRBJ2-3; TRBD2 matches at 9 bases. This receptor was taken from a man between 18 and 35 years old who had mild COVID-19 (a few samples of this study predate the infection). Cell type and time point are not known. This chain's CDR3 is CASSLYPLAGLYTDTQYF. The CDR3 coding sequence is TGTGCCAGCTCACTCTATCCACTAGCGGGTCTTTACACAGATACGCAGTATTTT.